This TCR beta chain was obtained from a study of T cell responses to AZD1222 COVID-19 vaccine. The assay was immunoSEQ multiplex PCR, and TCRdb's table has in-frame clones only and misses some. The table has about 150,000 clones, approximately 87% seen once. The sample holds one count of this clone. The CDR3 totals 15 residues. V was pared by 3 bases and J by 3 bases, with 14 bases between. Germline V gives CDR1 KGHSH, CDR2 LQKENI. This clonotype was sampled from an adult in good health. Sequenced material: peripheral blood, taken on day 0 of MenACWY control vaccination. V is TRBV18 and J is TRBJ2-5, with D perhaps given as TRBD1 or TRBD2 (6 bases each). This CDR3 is CASSPARGVKETQYF. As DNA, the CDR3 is TGTGCCAGCTCACCGGCTAGGGGGGTCAAAGAGACCCAGTACTTC.